This T cell receptor (beta chain) was sequenced in a study of vaccination effects on CD4 cells after COVID-19. Study-wide results and caveats: From healthy vaccinees, only 1 of 255 vaccine-induced clones also reacted to common cold coronaviruses.

Method: immunoSEQ multiplex PCR; TCRdb's copy keeps in-frame clones and lacks some. This table has roughly 25,000 clones, 70% to 75% appearing once. The CDR3 covers 13 residues. V was cut by 6 bases and J by 5 bases, with 14 bases left in between. CDR1 and CDR2 (germline): SEHNR, FQNEAQ (reference sequence). Under the ViraFEST assay, PBMC were stimulated with viral peptide pools so that antigen-specific CD4+ T cells expanded. Sequencing was performed afterwards. Having been cultured for around ten days, the cells underwent CD4+ T cell isolation. Testing of the vaccine recipients showed negative nucleocapsid antibodies and no prior SARS-CoV-2 infection. They grew 1.8 million or so PBMC in each well, adding around 10 IU/ml IL-2 and 10 ug/ml peptides. This clone was observed a single time. Its antigen remains unidentified.

This specimen consisted of CD4+ T cells from PBMCs cultured with SARS-CoV-2 spike peptides, obtained before COVID-19 vaccination. The origin of this receptor is a human donor who received a COVID-19 vaccine. This chain joins TRBV7-9 and TRBJ2-7, with D perhaps given as TRBD1 or TRBD2 (5 bases each). The CDR3 loop reads CASSRDQIDEQYF. For the CDR3, the DNA is TGTGCCAGCAGTCGGGACCAAATAGACGAGCAGTACTTC.